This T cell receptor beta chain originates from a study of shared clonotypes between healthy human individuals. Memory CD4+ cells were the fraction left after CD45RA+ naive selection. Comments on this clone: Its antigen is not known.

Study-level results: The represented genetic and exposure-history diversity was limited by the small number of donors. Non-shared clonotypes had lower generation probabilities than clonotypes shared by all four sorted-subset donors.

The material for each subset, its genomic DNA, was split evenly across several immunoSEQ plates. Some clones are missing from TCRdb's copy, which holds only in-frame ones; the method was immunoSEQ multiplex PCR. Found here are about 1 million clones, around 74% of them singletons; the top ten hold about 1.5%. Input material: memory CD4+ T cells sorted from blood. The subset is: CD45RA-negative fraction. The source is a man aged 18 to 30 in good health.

CDR3 sequence (DNA): TGTGCCAGCAGCTTTGGGCCCGAGAGGTATGGCTACACCTTC. It translates to CASSFGPERYGYTF. The chain links TRBV5-4 to TRBJ1-2; D unclear. CDR3 length: 14 residues. CDR1 and CDR2 from the germline V gene are SGHNT and YYREEE (reference sequence). The ends were cut back, 2 bases at V and 5 bases at J, with 13 bases in the middle.